One sample yielded the 14 T cell receptor beta chains listed below, sequenced in a study of Graves' ophthalmopathy and Graves' hyperthyroidism. Amplified TCR beta CDR3 regions were obtained using RNA transcripts as template. HTBI primers were used in a first-round RT-PCR, which preceded a second-round multiplex PCR. TCRdb re-derived calls from the multiplex PCR reads in MiXCR, one entry per CDR3 protein. The sample gives about 700,000 distinct CDR3 sequences, 40% of which show up once; approximately 46% is in the top ten. The material sequenced was peripheral blood. Receptors were obtained from an adult man with Graves' ophthalmopathy.

The chain joins TRBV5-6 to TRBJ1-2; D call uncertain. This CDR3 has 16 residues. The V end lost 0 bases, the J end lost 4 bases, and 16 bases lay between the germline ends. Germline V gene sequence: CDR1 SGHDT, CDR2 YYEEEE. Here the CDR3 reads CASSLAGGSGSYGYTF. The CDR3 nucleotides are TGTGCCAGCAGCTTGGCGGGAGGGAGTGGTTCCTATGGCTACACCTTC.

V is TRBV7-2 and J is TRBJ2-7; maybe TRBD2 (6 bases). V gave up 5 bases and J gave up 0 bases, with 17 bases separating them. The CDR3 spans 16 residues. CDR1 SGHTA and CDR2 FQGNSA come from the germline V gene. The CDR3 bases are TGTGCCAGCAGCCCGGTCGGGGGACCGATCTCCTACGAGCAGTACTTC. As protein: CASSPVGGPISYEQYF.

This chain joins TRBV6-1 and TRBJ2-7; 9 bases are shared with TRBD1. Germline V gene sequence: CDR1 MNHNS, CDR2 SASEGT. The CDR3 runs 14 residues. V lost 5 bases to trimming and J lost 4 bases; unmatched junction nucleotides: 6. CDR3 nucleotides: TGTGCCAGCAGTTACCCGGGGACAGGGTACGAGCAGTACTTC. Its translation: CASSYPGTGYEQYF.

This chain's CDR3 is CASSTDGNYGYTF. The CDR3 DNA reads as TGTGCCAGCAGTACGGACGGTAACTATGGCTACACCTTC. The chain carries TRBV27 and TRBJ1-2; D is ambiguous. With 5 bases removed from V and 1 base from J, the gap between germline ends came to 8 bases. This CDR3 has 13 residues. Germline CDR1 reads MNHEY; CDR2 reads SMNVEV (reference sequence).

V gene TRBV20-1 combines with J gene TRBJ2-5; D is undetermined. Germline-derived CDR1 and CDR2 are DFQATT and SNEGSKA (reference sequence). CDR3 size: 12 residues. The V gene lost 0 bases and the J gene lost 5 bases, with 7 bases spanning the gap. For the CDR3, the DNA is TGCAGTGCTAGAGATTTGGAGGAGACCCAGTACTTC. Amino acids: CSARDLEETQYF.

In this sample, this clonotype turned up many times. The chain has TRBV10-3 and TRBJ1-5; unclear D gene. The germline V and J ends were trimmed by 10 bases and 7 bases, with 14 bases remaining between them. In germline, CDR1 is ENHRY, CDR2 SYGVKD. The CDR3 totals 12 residues. As DNA, the CDR3 is TGTGCCAGCCGACACGGTGACCAGCCCCAGCATTTT. Translating it yields CASRHGDQPQHF.

This clonotype was counted at least ten times. The chain couples TRBV7-2 to TRBJ2-7, with D perhaps TRBD2 (5 bases). The ends were cut back, 0 bases at V and 7 bases at J, with 10 bases in the middle. This CDR3 comprises 13 residues. CDR1 is SGHTA and CDR2 is FQGNSA in the germline V gene. CDR3 in amino acids: CASSLAPSGEQYF. In DNA, the CDR3 is TGTGCCAGCAGCTTAGCGCCAAGCGGAGAGCAGTACTTC.

Concerning this clonotype itself: A read error may be the cause here, since a much bigger clone is one base away. The CDR3: CASSSDSMNTVAFF. The DNA of the CDR3 is TGTGCCAGCAGCTCGGACAGCATGAACACTGTAGCTTTCTTT. This chain joins TRBV5-5 and TRBJ1-1, with D perhaps TRBD1 (6 bases). CDR3 size: 14 residues. Per the germline V gene, CDR1 is SGHKS and CDR2 is YYEKEE (reference sequence).

This clonotype was picked up one time. Given a much more abundant clone one base away, this may be a read error. The CDR3 does not close with the conserved phenylalanine or tryptophan, likely indicating a read error. The chain recombines TRBV9 with TRBJ1-3; possible D gene TRBD1, 5 bases. The CDR3 consists of 15 residues. With 0 bases removed from V and 0 bases from J, the gap between germline ends came to 7 bases. CDR1 and CDR2 from the germline V gene are SGDLS and YYNGEE. The CDR3 region is CASSVDQGSGNTIYS. In DNA form, the CDR3 reads TGTGCCAGCAGCGTAGACCAGGGCTCTGGAAACACCATATATTCT.

This clonotype came up a few times. The rearrangement uses TRBV19 and TRBJ2-7, with 8 bases that match TRBD2. The CDR3 has 15 amino acids. With 3 bases clipped from V and 3 bases from J, the junction kept 7 bases outside the gene matches. Germline CDR1 LNHDA, CDR2 SQIVND (reference sequence). Here the CDR3 reads CASSIGGGRNYEQYF. As DNA, the CDR3 is TGTGCCAGTAGTATCGGGGGGGGCAGGAACTACGAGCAGTACTTC.

This clonotype has a handful of counts. The chain is built from TRBV7-9 and TRBJ1-1; D is uncertain. The ends were cut back, 5 bases at V and 4 bases at J, with 17 bases in the middle. Germline-derived CDR1 and CDR2 are SEHNR and FQNEAQ (reference sequence). The CDR3 spans 15 residues. The CDR3 reads CASSRRPPEGTEAFF. The CDR3 region has the DNA TGTGCCAGCAGCCGACGGCCCCCGGAAGGCACTGAAGCTTTCTTT.

The chain employs TRBV7-3 and TRBJ2-7; D remains ambiguous. This CDR3 region has 17 residues. Germline lookup yields CDR1 SGHTA and CDR2 FQGTGA. V was pared by 5 bases and J by 3 bases, with 23 bases between. CDR3: CASSRGGQEPRLYEQYF. CDR3 sequence (DNA): TGTGCCAGCAGCCGCGGCGGTCAGGAACCCCGCCTCTACGAGCAGTACTTC.

In this sample, this clonotype turned up many times. This chain connects TRBV7-9 to TRBJ2-6, with 7 positions matching TRBD1. Germline CDR1 is SEHNR and CDR2 is FQNEAQ (reference sequence). This CDR3 has 16 amino acids. V dropped 6 bases and J dropped 0; count of bases not matched to a gene: 5. CDR3 region: CASSDRATSGANVLTF. The CDR3 nucleotides are TGTGCCAGCAGTGACAGGGCGACCTCTGGGGCCAACGTCCTGACTTTC.

The rearrangement uses TRBV15 and TRBJ1-5, with 8 bases fitting TRBD1. Germline CDR1 is LNHNV and CDR2 is YYDKDF (reference sequence). The CDR3 runs 16 residues. The junction had 5 bases not matched to a gene; V was cut back by 3 bases and J by 1 base. The CDR3, as DNA: TGTGCCACCAGCAGTTACCGGGACAGGAGCAATCAGCCCCAGCATTTT. Encoded protein: CATSSYRDRSNQPQHF.